The rows below give T cell receptor beta chains drawn from one sample of a study of blood T cell repertoires in COVID-19. Repertoires were generated with immunoSEQ multiplex PCR, while TCRdb's copy carries only in-frame clones and drops some. Among around 200,000 clones listed, around nine tenths were seen once. The sequenced material came from peripheral blood. These receptors were taken from a man in his sixties who had recovered from COVID-19. CDR3s include the opening cysteine and the closing phenylalanine or tryptophan. D genes are given only for firm matches. Size tells how often a clone was seen (once, few, many) or the class of an expanded clone, and some rows leave it out.

D gene: TRBD2; V gene: TRBV2; clone size: NA; J gene: TRBJ2-1; CDR3 DNA: TGTGCCAAAATTCTAGCGGGGAATCCGAGGGATGAGCAGTTCTTC; CDR3 protein: CAKILAGNPRDEQFF
D gene: NA; V gene: TRBV5-6; clone size: NA; J gene: TRBJ1-1; CDR3 DNA: TGTGCCAGCAGCCCTGTACAGACAAACACTGAAGCTTTCTTT; CDR3 protein: CASSPVQTNTEAFF
D gene: TRBD1; V gene: TRBV6-1; clone size: NA; J gene: TRBJ1-2; CDR3 DNA: TGTGCCAGCAGTCCGCCGGGACAGAGCTATGGCTACACCTTC; CDR3 protein: CASSPPGQSYGYTF
D gene: TRBD1; V gene: TRBV15; clone size: NA; J gene: TRBJ2-7; CDR3 DNA: TGTGCCACCAGACAGAGGACAGGGGGTTCCTCCTACGAGCAGTACTTC; CDR3 protein: CATRQRTGGSSYEQYF
D gene: NA; V gene: TRBV15; clone size: NA; J gene: TRBJ2-5; CDR3 DNA: TGTGCCACCAGCAGAGGGCAGGAAGAGACCCAGTACTTC; CDR3 protein: CATSRGQEETQYF
D gene: NA; V gene: TRBV12-2; clone size: NA; J gene: TRBJ1-2; CDR3 DNA: TGTGCAAGTCGCTTTTCACGGCGGACAACCTTAAACTATGGCTACACCTTC; CDR3 protein: CASRFSRRTTLNYGYTF
D gene: NA; V gene: TRBV7-2; clone size: few; J gene: TRBJ1-4; CDR3 DNA: TGTGCCAGCAGCTTAGGGGTCGGGCTGCGGGGGAATGAAAAACTGTTTTTT; CDR3 protein: CASSLGVGLRGNEKLFF
D gene: NA; V gene: TRBV19; clone size: NA; J gene: TRBJ1-1; CDR3 DNA: TGTGCCAGTAGTGTGCGAGGTGGTGAAGCTTTCTTT; CDR3 protein: CASSVRGGEAFF
D gene: NA; V gene: TRBV19; clone size: NA; J gene: TRBJ1-5; CDR3 DNA: TGTGCCAGTAGTATAGAGACAGCAGGGAATCAGCCCCAGCATTTT; CDR3 protein: CASSIETAGNQPQHF
D gene: TRBD2; V gene: TRBV19; clone size: NA; J gene: TRBJ2-3; CDR3 DNA: TGTGCCAGTAGTCTGGGACTAGCGGGAGGGCCTATAGATACGCAGTATTTT; CDR3 protein: CASSLGLAGGPIDTQYF
D gene: TRBD1; V gene: TRBV6-6; clone size: NA; J gene: TRBJ1-2; CDR3 DNA: TGTGCCAGCAGTGCCGGGACAGACTTCTATGGCTACACCTTC; CDR3 protein: CASSAGTDFYGYTF
D gene: TRBD2; V gene: TRBV27; clone size: NA; J gene: TRBJ2-1; CDR3 DNA: TGTGCCAGCAGTTTATCCCCGCTAGCGGGAGGATTTGGCAATGAGCAGTTCTTC; CDR3 protein: CASSLSPLAGGFGNEQFF